This T cell receptor (beta chain) was captured in a study of CD8 T cells in ankylosing spondylitis. Whole-study results and caveats: Disease-associated clones were reportedly significantly overrepresented in matched ankylosing spondylitis synovial fluid. Ankylosing spondylitis blood appeared to carry a characteristic TCR beta motif of several highly homologous variants. Prior literature has documented some motif variants in synovial fluid and blood from reactive arthritis.

Deletions cut 3 bases from V and 0 bases from J, with 7 bases between. The CDR3 sequence is 13 residues long. Germline V lookup: CDR1 DFQATT, CDR2 SNEGSKA (reference sequence). In regard to this clonotype: Antigen: not known.

TCR beta libraries were made by quantitative 5'-RACE with molecular barcodes. MiXCR, run by TCRdb on the 5' RACE reads, gives a single entry per CDR3 protein. This sample has nearly 350,000 distinct CDR3 sequences, with 14% to 15% found just once. Material: blood, either unsorted or a sorted T cell fraction (not recorded which). This sequence originates from a male donor with ankylosing spondylitis or in good health (not recorded which). J is TRBJ2-3 and V is TRBV20-1; D is unclear. CDR3 residues: CSASWRSTDTQYF. DNA for the CDR3: TGCAGTGCTAGTTGGAGAAGCACAGATACGCAGTATTTT.